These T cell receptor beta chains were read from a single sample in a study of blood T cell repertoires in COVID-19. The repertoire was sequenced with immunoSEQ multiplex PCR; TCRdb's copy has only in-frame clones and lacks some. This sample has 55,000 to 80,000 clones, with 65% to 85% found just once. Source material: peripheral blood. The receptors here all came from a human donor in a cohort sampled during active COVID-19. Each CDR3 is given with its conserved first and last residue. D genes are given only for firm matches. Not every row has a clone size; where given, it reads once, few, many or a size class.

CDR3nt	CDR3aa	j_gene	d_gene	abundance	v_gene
TGTGCCAGCAGCGTTGGCCCCCAGAACGAGCAGTACTTC	CASSVGPQNEQYF	TRBJ2-7	NA	NA	TRBV9
TGTGCCAGCTCACCACCAGCTAGCGGGGGGTCCACAGATACGCAGTATTTT	CASSPPASGGSTDTQYF	TRBJ2-3	TRBD2	NA	TRBV18
TGTGCCAGCAGCTCCGGGACTATGGGCAATCAGCCCCAGCATTTT	CASSSGTMGNQPQHF	TRBJ1-5	NA	NA	TRBV21-1
TGTGCCACCACCCGGGGGTTAGAGGAGCAGTTCTTC	CATTRGLEEQFF	TRBJ2-1	NA	NA	TRBV24-1
TGTGCCACCAGCAGAAACAGGGGGGGCTACGAGCAGTACTTC	CATSRNRGGYEQYF	TRBJ2-7	NA	NA	TRBV15
TGTGCCAGCACCTCGGAGGGAGGAGGGGCTGAAGCTTTCTTT	CASTSEGGGAEAFF	TRBJ1-1	NA	NA	TRBV2
TGCGCCAGCAGCTTGGTCGGCGGAGCCTACGAGCAGTACTTC	CASSLVGGAYEQYF	TRBJ2-7	NA	NA	TRBV5-1
TGTGCCAGCAGTTTGAGCAGGCATGGCTACACCTTC	CASSLSRHGYTF	TRBJ1-2	NA	NA	TRBV12-3/TRBV12-4
TGTGCCAGCAGCTTTGGGACTAGCGGGGACTATGAGCAGTTCTTC	CASSFGTSGDYEQFF	TRBJ2-1	TRBD2	NA	TRBV7-6
TGTGCCAGCAGCTTAGACCTGACAGGGAATAGCAATCAGCCCCAGCATTTT	CASSLDLTGNSNQPQHF	TRBJ1-5	TRBD1	once	TRBV7-8
TGTGCCATCAGTACCGGGACAGGGGGAGAGACCCAGTACTTC	CAISTGTGGETQYF	TRBJ2-5	TRBD1	NA	TRBV10-3
TGTGCCAGCAGTAACCGTGGTATTACGACAGGGCCTAACACTGAAGCTTTCTTT	CASSNRGITTGPNTEAFF	TRBJ1-1	TRBD1	NA	TRBV25-1
TGTGCCAGCTCACGTACAGGGGGCGGTCGCGGAACTGAAGCTTTCTTT	CASSRTGGGRGTEAFF	TRBJ1-1	TRBD1	NA	TRBV18
TGTGCCAGCAGTTTAGGGGTAGCGGGAGGTCAAGAGACCCAGTACTTC	CASSLGVAGGQETQYF	TRBJ2-5	TRBD2	NA	TRBV28
TGTGCCACCAGTGATTCGTCGACTAGCGGGGAGACCCAGTACTTC	CATSDSSTSGETQYF	TRBJ2-5	TRBD2	NA	TRBV24-1
TGTGCCAGCAGCTTCTCGGGGAACACTGAAGCTTTCTTT	CASSFSGNTEAFF	TRBJ1-1	NA	NA	TRBV11-2